The rows below give T cell receptor beta chains drawn from one sample of a study of T cell responses to AZD1222 COVID-19 vaccine. Assay: immunoSEQ multiplex PCR; the TCRdb copy retains only in-frame clones and omits some. Among about 150,000 clones listed, roughly 88% were seen once. Specimen: peripheral blood, collected on day 0 of MenACWY control vaccination. The receptors shown here come from an adult in good health. Both conserved end residues are part of each CDR3. The D gene is left open where the match is weak. Some rows have no size entry. The others give once, few or many, or a class for an expanded clone.

D,V,J,size,CDR3,DNA
NA,TRBV7-8,TRBJ2-3,NA,CASSQGRGRDTQYF,TGTGCCAGCAGCCAGGGGAGGGGACGAGATACGCAGTATTTT
TRBD1,TRBV24-1,TRBJ2-1,NA,CATSDFGTQGNEQFF,TGTGCCACCAGTGACTTTGGGACACAGGGGAATGAGCAGTTCTTC
NA,TRBV5-5,TRBJ2-1,once,CASSLSRSNEQFF,TGTGCCAGCAGCTTGAGCCGGAGTAATGAGCAGTTCTTC
NA,TRBV15,TRBJ2-7,NA,CATSRDGQGLEQYF,TGTGCCACCAGCAGAGATGGTCAGGGGCTCGAGCAGTACTTC
NA,TRBV5-1,TRBJ1-4,NA,CASSSSGLTNEKLFF,TGCGCCAGCAGCTCAAGCGGACTTACTAATGAAAAACTGTTTTTT
NA,TRBV10-3,TRBJ1-3,NA,CATQTLSGNTIYF,TGTGCCACCCAGACCCTCTCTGGAAACACCATATATTTT
NA,TRBV5-5,TRBJ1-5,NA,CASSPGRERSNQPQHF,TGTGCCAGCAGCCCTGGCAGGGAGCGGAGCAATCAGCCCCAGCATTTT
TRBD2,TRBV5-1,TRBJ2-3,NA,CASSSGGGLTDTQYF,TGCGCCAGCAGCTCCGGGGGGGGTCTCACAGATACGCAGTATTTT
NA,TRBV12-3/TRBV12-4,TRBJ1-1,NA,CASSRLGVTEAFF,TGTGCCAGCAGCCGCCTCGGGGTGACTGAAGCTTTCTTT
NA,TRBV19,TRBJ1-1,NA,CASTLERVRNTEAFF,TGTGCCAGTACCCTAGAGAGGGTACGGAACACTGAAGCTTTCTTT
TRBD2,TRBV7-2,TRBJ2-7,NA,CASSLTGTSGGREQYF,TGTGCCAGCAGCTTAACCGGGACTAGCGGGGGAAGGGAGCAGTACTTC
TRBD2,TRBV5-1,TRBJ2-5,NA,CASGTSGRAGETQYF,TGCGCCAGTGGAACTAGCGGGAGGGCAGGAGAGACCCAGTACTTC
TRBD2,TRBV7-2,TRBJ2-3,NA,CASSLDRGSGTDTQYF,TGTGCCAGCAGCTTAGATCGCGGGAGTGGGACAGATACGCAGTATTTT
NA,TRBV7-8,TRBJ2-2,NA,CASSREGNTGELFF,TGTGCCAGCAGCCGAGAGGGGAACACCGGGGAGCTGTTTTTT
NA,TRBV6-5,TRBJ2-7,NA,CASSPSSYEQYF,TGTGCCAGCAGCCCCAGTTCCTACGAGCAGTACTTC
TRBD1,TRBV6-6,TRBJ1-1,NA,CASSEGAWTEAFF,TGTGCCAGCTCGGAGGGGGCTTGGACTGAAGCTTTCTTT